This T cell receptor beta chain emerged from a study of shared clonotypes between healthy human individuals. Germline V gene data show CDR1 as MNHNY and CDR2 as SVGAGI (reference sequence). The V end lost 2 bases, the J end lost 4 bases, and 12 bases lay between the germline ends. This CDR3 is 15 amino acids long. Sequenced by immunoSEQ multiplex PCR; TCRdb stores in-frame clones only, minus some. This sample has 2.3 million or so clones, with approximately 95% found just once. V is TRBV6-6 and J is TRBJ1-5; D remains ambiguous. The source is a young man in good health. Some clones in this sample may be carry-over from other donors' samples. Sequenced: naive CD4+ T cells from PBMCs. Regarding subset: CD45RA+ positively selected. The CDR3 here is CASSYDPSMNQPQHF. In DNA, the CDR3 is TGTGCCAGCAGTTACGATCCAAGTATGAATCAGCCCCAGCATTTT.